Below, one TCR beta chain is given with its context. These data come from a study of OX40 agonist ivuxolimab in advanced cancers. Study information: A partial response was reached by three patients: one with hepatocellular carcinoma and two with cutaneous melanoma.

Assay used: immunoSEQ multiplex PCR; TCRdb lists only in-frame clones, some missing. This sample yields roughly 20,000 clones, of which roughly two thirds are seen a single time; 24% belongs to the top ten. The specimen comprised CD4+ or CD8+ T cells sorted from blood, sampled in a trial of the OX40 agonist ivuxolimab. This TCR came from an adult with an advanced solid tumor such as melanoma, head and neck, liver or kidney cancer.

CDR3 region: CASRGERGNYEQYF. CDR3 nucleotide sequence: TGTGCCAGTCGGGGCGAGCGGGGGAACTACGAGCAGTACTTC. The chain joins TRBV11-3 to TRBJ2-7; 8 bases are a match to TRBD2. The CDR3 has 14 residues. The V and J ends lost 9 bases and 3 bases, in that order; junction bases with no gene match: 10. Germline V gives CDR1 SGHNT, CDR2 YENEEA.